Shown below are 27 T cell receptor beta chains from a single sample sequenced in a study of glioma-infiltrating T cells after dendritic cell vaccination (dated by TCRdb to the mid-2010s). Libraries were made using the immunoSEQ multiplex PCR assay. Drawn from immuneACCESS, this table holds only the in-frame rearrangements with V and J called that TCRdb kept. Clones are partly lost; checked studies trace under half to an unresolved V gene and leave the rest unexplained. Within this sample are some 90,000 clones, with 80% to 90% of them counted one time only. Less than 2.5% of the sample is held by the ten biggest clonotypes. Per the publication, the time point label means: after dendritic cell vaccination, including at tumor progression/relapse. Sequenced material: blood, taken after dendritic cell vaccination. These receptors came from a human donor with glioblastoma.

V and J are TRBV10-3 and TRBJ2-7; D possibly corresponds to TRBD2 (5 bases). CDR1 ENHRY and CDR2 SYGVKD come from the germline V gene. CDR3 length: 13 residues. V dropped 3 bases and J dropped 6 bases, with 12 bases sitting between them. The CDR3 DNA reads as TGTGCCATCAGTGAAATTGTAGGGAGCGAGCAGTACTTC. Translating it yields CAISEIVGSEQYF.

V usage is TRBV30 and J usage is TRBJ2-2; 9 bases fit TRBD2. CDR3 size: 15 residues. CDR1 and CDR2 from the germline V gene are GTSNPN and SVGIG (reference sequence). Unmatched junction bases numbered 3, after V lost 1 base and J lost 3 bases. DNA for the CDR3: TGTGCCTGGAGTGGCCCTAGCGGGGACACCGGGGAGCTGTTTTTT. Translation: CAWSGPSGDTGELFF.

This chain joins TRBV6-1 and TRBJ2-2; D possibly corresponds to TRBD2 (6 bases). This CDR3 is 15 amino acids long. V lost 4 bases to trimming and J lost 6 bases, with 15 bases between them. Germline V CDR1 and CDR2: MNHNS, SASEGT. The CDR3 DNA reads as TGTGCCAGCAGTGGAACCCGCGGAGGGTCCGGGGAGCTGTTTTTT. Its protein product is CASSGTRGGSGELFF.

CDR3 in amino acids: CASSPPRTGNTEAFF. For the CDR3, the DNA is TGTGCCAGCTCACCCCCACGTACAGGGAACACTGAAGCTTTCTTT. This sequence joins TRBV28 and TRBJ1-1, with a possible D match to TRBD1 (5 bases). V dropped 8 bases and J dropped 1 base, with 17 bases sitting between them. Looked up from germline, CDR1 is MDHEN and CDR2 is SYDVKM. This CDR3 has 15 residues.

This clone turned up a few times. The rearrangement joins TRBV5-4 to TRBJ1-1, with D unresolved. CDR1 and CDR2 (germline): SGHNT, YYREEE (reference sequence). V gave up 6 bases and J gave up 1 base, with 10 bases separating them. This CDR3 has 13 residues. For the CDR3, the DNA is TGTGCCAGCACCTCCCCCGGGAACACTGAAGCTTTCTTT. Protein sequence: CASTSPGNTEAFF. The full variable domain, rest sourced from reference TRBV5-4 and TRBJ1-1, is ETGVTQSPTHLIKTRGQQVTLRCSSQSGHNTVSWYQQALGQGPQFIFQYYREEENGRGNFPPRFSGLQFPNYSSELNVNALELDDSALYLCASTSPGNTEAFFGQGTRLTVV.

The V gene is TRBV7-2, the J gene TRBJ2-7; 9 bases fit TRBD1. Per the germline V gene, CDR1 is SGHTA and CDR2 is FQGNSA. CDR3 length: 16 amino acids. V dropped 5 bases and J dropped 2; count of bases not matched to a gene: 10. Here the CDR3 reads CASSRQGDRAPYEQYF. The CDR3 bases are TGTGCCAGCAGCCGGCAGGGGGACAGGGCCCCCTACGAGCAGTACTTC.

CDR3 sequence: CASSVGIAGAGTDTQYF. CDR3 sequence (DNA): TGTGCCAGCAGTGTCGGAATAGCGGGAGCGGGGACAGATACGCAGTATTTT. V and J are TRBV25-1 and TRBJ2-3, with TRBD2 matching over 9 bases. The CDR3 contains 17 residues. CDR1 is MGHDK, CDR2 SYGVNS, per germline. Trimming at V came to 4 bases and at J to 3 bases, leaving 11 bases not matched to a gene.

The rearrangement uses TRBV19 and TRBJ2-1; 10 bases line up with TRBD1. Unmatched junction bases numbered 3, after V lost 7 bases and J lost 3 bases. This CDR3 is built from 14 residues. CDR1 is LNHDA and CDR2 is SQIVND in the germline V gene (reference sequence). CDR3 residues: CASKTGGSYNEQFF. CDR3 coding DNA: TGTGCCAGTAAGACAGGGGGCAGCTACAATGAGCAGTTCTTC. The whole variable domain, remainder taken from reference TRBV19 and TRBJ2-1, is DGGITQSPKYLFRKEGQNVTLSCEQNLNHDAMYWYRQDPGQGLRLIYYSQIVNDFQKGDIAEGYSVSREKKESFPLTVTSAQKNPTAFYLCASKTGGSYNEQFFGPGTRLTVL.

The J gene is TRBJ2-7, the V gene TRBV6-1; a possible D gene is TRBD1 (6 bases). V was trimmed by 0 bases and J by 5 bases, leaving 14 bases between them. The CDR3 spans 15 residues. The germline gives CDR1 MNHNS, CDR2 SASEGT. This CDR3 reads CASSEAGQGQNEQYV. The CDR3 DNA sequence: TGTGCCAGCAGTGAAGCGGGCCAGGGACAAAACGAGCAGTACGTC.

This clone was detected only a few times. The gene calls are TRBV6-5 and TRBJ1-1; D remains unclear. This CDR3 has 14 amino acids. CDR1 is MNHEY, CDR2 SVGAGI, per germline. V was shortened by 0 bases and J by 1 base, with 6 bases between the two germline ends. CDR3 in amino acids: CASSYSASNTEAFF. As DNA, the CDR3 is TGTGCCAGCAGTTACTCAGCCTCGAACACTGAAGCTTTCTTT.

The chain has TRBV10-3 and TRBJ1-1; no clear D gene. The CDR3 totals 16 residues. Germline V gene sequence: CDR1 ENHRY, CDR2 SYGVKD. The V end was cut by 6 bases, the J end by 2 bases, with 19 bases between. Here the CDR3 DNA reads TGTGCCATCAGCGACCTTGGGCGTCGGGGAAACACTGAAGCTTTCTTT. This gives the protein CAISDLGRRGNTEAFF.

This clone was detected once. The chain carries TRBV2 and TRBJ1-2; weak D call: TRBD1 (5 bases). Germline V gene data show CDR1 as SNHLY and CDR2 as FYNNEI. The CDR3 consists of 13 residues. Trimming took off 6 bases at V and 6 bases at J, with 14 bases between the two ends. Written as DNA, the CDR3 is TGTGCCAGCAGCGCGGACCAGGGCGATGGCTACACCTTC. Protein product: CASSADQGDGYTF.

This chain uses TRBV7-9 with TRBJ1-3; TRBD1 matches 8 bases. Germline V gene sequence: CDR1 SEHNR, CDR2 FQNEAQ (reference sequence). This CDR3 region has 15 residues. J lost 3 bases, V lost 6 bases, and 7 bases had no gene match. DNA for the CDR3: TGTGCCAGCAGATCAGGACAGGGAGTTGGAAACACCATATATTTT. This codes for CASRSGQGVGNTIYF.

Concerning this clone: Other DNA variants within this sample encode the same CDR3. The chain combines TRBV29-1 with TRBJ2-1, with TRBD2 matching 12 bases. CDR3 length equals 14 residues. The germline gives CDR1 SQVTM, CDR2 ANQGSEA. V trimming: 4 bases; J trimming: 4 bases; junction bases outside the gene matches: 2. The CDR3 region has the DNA TGCAGCGTTGTGACTAGCGGGGGATACAATGAGCAGTTCTTC. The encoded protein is CSVVTSGGYNEQFF.

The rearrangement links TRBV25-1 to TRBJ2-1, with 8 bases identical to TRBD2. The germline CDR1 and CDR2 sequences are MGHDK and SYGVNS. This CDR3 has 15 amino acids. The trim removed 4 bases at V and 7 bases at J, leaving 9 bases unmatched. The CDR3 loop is CASSAPGLVGNEQFF. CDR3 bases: TGTGCCAGCAGTGCCCCGGGACTAGTCGGAAATGAGCAGTTCTTC.

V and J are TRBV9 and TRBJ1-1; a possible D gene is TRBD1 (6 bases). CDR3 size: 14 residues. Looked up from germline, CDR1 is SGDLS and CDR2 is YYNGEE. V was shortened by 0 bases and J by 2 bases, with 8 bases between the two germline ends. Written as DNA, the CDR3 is TGTGCCAGCAGCGTAGAAGGGGGAAACACTGAAGCTTTCTTT. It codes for CASSVEGGNTEAFF.

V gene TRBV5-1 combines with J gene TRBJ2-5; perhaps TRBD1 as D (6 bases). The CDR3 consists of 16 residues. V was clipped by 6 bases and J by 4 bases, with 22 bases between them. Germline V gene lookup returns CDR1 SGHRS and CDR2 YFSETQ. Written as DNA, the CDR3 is TGCGCCAGCACCCGGGACATTTCGGCCGGAGGAGAGACCCAGTACTTC. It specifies CASTRDISAGGETQYF.

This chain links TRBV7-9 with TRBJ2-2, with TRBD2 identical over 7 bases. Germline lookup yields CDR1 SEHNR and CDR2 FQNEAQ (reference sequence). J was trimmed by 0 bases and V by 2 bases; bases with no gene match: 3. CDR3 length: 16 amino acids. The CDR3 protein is CASSLFGTTNTGELFF. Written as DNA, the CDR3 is TGTGCCAGCAGCTTATTCGGGACTACGAACACCGGGGAGCTGTTTTTT. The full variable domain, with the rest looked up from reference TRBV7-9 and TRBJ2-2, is DTGVSQNPRHKITKRGQNVTFRCDPISEHNRLYWYRQTLGQGPEFLTYFQNEAQLEKSRLLSDRFSAERPKGSFSTLEIQRTEQGDSAMYLCASSLFGTTNTGELFFGEGSRLTVL.

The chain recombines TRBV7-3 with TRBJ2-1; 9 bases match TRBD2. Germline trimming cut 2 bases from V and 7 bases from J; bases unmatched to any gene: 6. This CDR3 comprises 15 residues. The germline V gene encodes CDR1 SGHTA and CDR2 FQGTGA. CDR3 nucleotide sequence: TGTGCCAGCAGCTTAGCGGGAGGGCCGAGAAATGAGCAGTTCTTC. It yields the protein CASSLAGGPRNEQFF.

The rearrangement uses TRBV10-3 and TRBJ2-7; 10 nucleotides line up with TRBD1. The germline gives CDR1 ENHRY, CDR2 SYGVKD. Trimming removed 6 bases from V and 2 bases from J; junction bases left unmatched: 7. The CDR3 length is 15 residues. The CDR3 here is CAIRSQGTGAYEQYF. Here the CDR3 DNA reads TGTGCCATCAGGTCTCAAGGGACAGGGGCCTACGAGCAGTACTTC.

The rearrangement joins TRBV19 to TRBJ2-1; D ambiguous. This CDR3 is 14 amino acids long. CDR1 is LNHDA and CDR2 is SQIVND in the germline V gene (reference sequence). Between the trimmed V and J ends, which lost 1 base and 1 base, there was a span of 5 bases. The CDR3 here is CASSIAVSYNEQFF. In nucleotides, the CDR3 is TGTGCCAGTAGTATAGCGGTTTCCTACAATGAGCAGTTCTTC.

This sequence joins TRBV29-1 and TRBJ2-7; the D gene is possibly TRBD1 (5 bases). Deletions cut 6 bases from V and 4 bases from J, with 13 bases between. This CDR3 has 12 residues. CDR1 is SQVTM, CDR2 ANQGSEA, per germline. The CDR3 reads CSVLLTGYEQYF. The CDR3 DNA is TGCAGCGTACTCCTTACAGGTTACGAGCAGTACTTC.

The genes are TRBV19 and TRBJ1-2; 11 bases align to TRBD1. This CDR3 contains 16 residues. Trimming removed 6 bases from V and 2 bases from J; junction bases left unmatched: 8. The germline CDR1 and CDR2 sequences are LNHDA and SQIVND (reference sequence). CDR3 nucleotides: TGTGCCAGTAGAGAGGACAGGGGGCTATCAAACTATGGCTACACCTTC. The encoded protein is CASREDRGLSNYGYTF.

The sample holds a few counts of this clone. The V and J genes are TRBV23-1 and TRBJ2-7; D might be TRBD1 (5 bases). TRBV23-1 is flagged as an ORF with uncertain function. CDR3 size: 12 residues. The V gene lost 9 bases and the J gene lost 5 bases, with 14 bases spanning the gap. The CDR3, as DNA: TGCGCCAGAGTCGACAGCCCCCACGAGCAGTACGTC. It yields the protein CARVDSPHEQYV.

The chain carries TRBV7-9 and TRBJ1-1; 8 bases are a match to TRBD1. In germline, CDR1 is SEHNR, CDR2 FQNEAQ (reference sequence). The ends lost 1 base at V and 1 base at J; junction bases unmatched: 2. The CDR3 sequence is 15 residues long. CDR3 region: CASSLGGQENTEAFF. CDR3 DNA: TGTGCCAGCAGCTTAGGGGGACAGGAGAACACTGAAGCTTTCTTT.

This CDR3 is CASSPQVSLANVLTF. The CDR3 DNA reads as TGTGCCAGCAGCCCTCAAGTAAGCTTGGCCAACGTCCTGACTTTC. The chain combines TRBV14 with TRBJ2-6; D gene unclear. V lost 4 bases to trimming and J lost 6 bases, with 13 bases between them. The germline CDR1 and CDR2 sequences are SGHDN and FVKESK. This CDR3 spans 15 amino acids.

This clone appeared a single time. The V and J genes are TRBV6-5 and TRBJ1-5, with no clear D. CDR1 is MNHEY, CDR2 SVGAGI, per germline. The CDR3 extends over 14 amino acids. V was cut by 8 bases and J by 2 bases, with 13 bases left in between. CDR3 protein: CASRKEGGNQPQHF. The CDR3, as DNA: TGTGCCAGCCGGAAGGAGGGTGGCAATCAGCCCCAGCATTTT.